Each of the 20 T cell receptor beta chains below was sequenced from the same sample in a study of blood T cells in healthy people across ages. Primers used in a second PCR of roughly 7 to 12 cycles were a sample-barcoded 5' primer and a J-beta primer mix. TCRdb re-called the 5' RACE reads through MiXCR, storing one row per CDR3 protein. The repertoire holds around 650,000 distinct CDR3 sequences, with about 32% as singletons. The sample consisted of blood. These receptor sequences come from an elderly woman in good health.

This clonotype was found many times. J is TRBJ1-2 and V is TRBV12-3 or TRBV12-4; 8 bases are shared with TRBD1. The CDR3 extends over 16 amino acids. The V and J ends lost 6 bases and 4 bases, in that order; junction bases with no gene match: 13. This chain's CDR3 is CASSPRVRGHGYGYTF. The CDR3 DNA reads TGTGCCAGCAGCCCCCGAGTCAGGGGGCACGGCTATGGCTACACCTTC.

This chain connects TRBV7-9 to TRBJ2-3, with a possible D match to TRBD1 (6 bases). V was shortened by 6 bases and J by 3 bases, with 22 bases between the two germline ends. Germline CDR1 reads SEHNR; CDR2 reads FQNEAQ (reference sequence). The CDR3 covers 17 residues. CDR3 sequence reads: CASRDSLSQLSTDTQYF. Here the CDR3 DNA reads TGTGCCAGCAGGGACAGCCTCTCCCAATTAAGTACAGATACGCAGTATTTT.

This clonotype was observed at least ten times. The genes are TRBV15 and TRBJ2-7; perhaps TRBD2 as D (5 bases). This CDR3 contains 14 residues. Germline CDR1 and CDR2: LNHNV and YYDKDF (reference sequence). V lost 3 bases to trimming and J lost 3 bases, with 12 bases between them. The DNA for the CDR3 is TGTGCCACCAGCAGGAGGAGCGGATTCTACGAGCAGTACTTC. This encodes CATSRRSGFYEQYF.

This clonotype was counted only a few times. The rearrangement uses TRBV7-6 and TRBJ2-5; perhaps TRBD1 as D (5 bases). V shed 1 base and J shed 1 base, with 10 bases lying between them. The CDR3 is 15 residues long. Germline V gives CDR1 SGHVS, CDR2 FNYEAQ. CDR3 protein: CASSLGRGRQETQYF. The CDR3 DNA reads as TGTGCCAGCAGCTTAGGAAGGGGCCGCCAAGAGACCCAGTACTTC.

Concerning this clonotype itself: Relative to the germline gene, one junction end is altered; a read error may explain this. The chain employs TRBV9 and TRBJ2-3, with D possibly called TRBD1 or TRBD2 (5 bases each). The germline V gene has CDR1 SGDLS and CDR2 YYNGEE. The length of the CDR3 is 15 residues. The CDR3 region is CTSSVGQGGTDTQYF. The CDR3 nucleotides are TGTACCAGCAGCGTAGGGCAGGGAGGCACAGATACGCAGTATTTT.

The table lists this clonotype with many counts. This rearrangement joins TRBV3-1 to TRBJ2-7, with D possibly matching TRBD1 (5 bases). With 4 bases removed from V and 0 bases from J, the gap between germline ends came to 16 bases. This CDR3 has 16 amino acids. Germline V CDR1 and CDR2: LGHDT, YNNKEL (reference sequence). This CDR3 reads CASSRIWGPSSYEQYF. The DNA for the CDR3 is TGTGCCAGCAGCCGAATCTGGGGCCCTAGCTCCTACGAGCAGTACTTC.

This chain joins TRBV4-2 and TRBJ2-7, with 9 bases fitting TRBD2. CDR1 is LGHNA, CDR2 YNFKEQ, per germline. V lost 1 base to trimming and J lost 0 bases; unmatched junction nucleotides: 4. The length of the CDR3 is 16 residues. The DNA of the CDR3 is TGTGCCAGCAGCCAAGGCCTAGCGGGACCCTCCTACGAGCAGTACTTC. Its translation: CASSQGLAGPSYEQYF.

The chain links TRBV20-1 to TRBJ1-1, with D possibly being TRBD1 (5 bases). V was pared by 1 base and J by 4 bases, with 13 bases between. The germline gives CDR1 DFQATT, CDR2 SNEGSKA (reference sequence). The CDR3 covers 14 residues. The CDR3 nucleotides are TGCAGTGCTAGAGTAGGGCAGGGTAGCACTGAAGCTTTCTTT. Amino acids: CSARVGQGSTEAFF.

The J gene is TRBJ2-7, the V gene TRBV4-2; D is unresolved. The length of the CDR3 is 15 residues. Germline CDR1 is LGHNA and CDR2 is YNFKEQ. Trimming removed 0 bases from V and 5 bases from J, with 14 bases in between. The CDR3 region is CASSQEAMGLNEQYF. The DNA of the CDR3 is TGTGCCAGCAGCCAAGAGGCGATGGGTTTAAACGAGCAGTACTTC.

There are many counts of this clonotype. The V gene is TRBV28, the J gene TRBJ1-4, with D uncertain. The CDR3 is made up of 13 amino acids. The V gene lost 6 bases and the J gene lost 5 bases, with 10 bases spanning the gap. From germline, CDR1 is MDHEN and CDR2 SYDVKM. CDR3 region: CASRPPENEKLFF. DNA for the CDR3: TGTGCCAGCAGGCCCCCCGAAAATGAAAAACTGTTTTTT. The variable domain in full, completed from reference TRBV28 and TRBJ1-4, reads DVKVTQSSRYLVKRTGEKVFLECVQDMDHENMFWYRQDPGLGLRLIYFSYDVKMKEKGDIPEGYSVSREKKERFSLILESASTNQTSMYLCASRPPENEKLFFGSGTQLSVL.

This clonotype was recorded at least ten times. The gene calls are TRBV4-2 and TRBJ2-7, with 7 bases matching TRBD1. Losses at the gene ends were 3 bases for V and 3 bases for J; bases not matched to a gene: 8. Germline V gives CDR1 LGHNA, CDR2 YNFKEQ. The CDR3 has 15 residues. The CDR3 nucleotides read TGTGCCAGCAGCCAGGAACCGGGACAGTACTACGAGCAGTACTTC. Amino acid sequence: CASSQEPGQYYEQYF.

This chain uses TRBV5-1 with TRBJ1-2; unclear D gene. V was trimmed by 0 bases and J by 0 bases, leaving 9 bases between them. This CDR3 contains 15 residues. Germline CDR1 reads SGHRS; CDR2 reads YFSETQ. The CDR3 region is CASSLDWATNYGYTF. In DNA form, the CDR3 reads TGCGCCAGCAGCTTGGACTGGGCGACTAACTATGGCTACACCTTC.

This clonotype was observed a few times. The rearrangement links TRBV4-2 to TRBJ1-2; unclear D gene. Looked up from germline, CDR1 is LGHNA and CDR2 is YNFKEQ. Trimming removed 1 base at V and 8 bases at J, with 17 bases between. The CDR3 is made up of 15 amino acids. The CDR3 loop reads CASSQVGSFLGGYTF. DNA of the CDR3: TGTGCCAGCAGCCAAGTGGGTAGTTTCCTGGGAGGCTACACCTTC.

Notes on this clonotype: A read error may explain this, as a much larger clone is one base away. The chain carries TRBV7-2 and TRBJ1-2; perhaps TRBD1 as D (6 bases). Germline V gene sequence: CDR1 SGHTA, CDR2 FQGNSA. This CDR3 contains 14 residues. V lost 4 bases to trimming and J lost 8 bases, with 17 bases between them. The CDR3 DNA sequence: TGTGCCAGCAGCTCCAGACGGGGGGCAGGGGGCTACACCTTC. Protein sequence: CASSSRRGAGGYTF.

This clonotype was counted at least ten times. The V call is TRBV7-2, the J call TRBJ1-2, with D perhaps TRBD1 (5 bases). V lost 2 bases and J lost 5, with 12 bases in between. Germline V gene sequence: CDR1 SGHTA, CDR2 FQGNSA. The CDR3 totals 14 residues. Here the CDR3 DNA reads TGTGCCAGCAGCTTATCCGGGACGACATATGGCTACACCTTC. Amino acid sequence: CASSLSGTTYGYTF.

The sample holds a few counts of this clonotype. A much larger clone differs from this one at a single base, so this may be a read error. The V call is TRBV5-1, the J call TRBJ2-5; TRBD2 aligns across 9 bases. V shed 0 bases and J 11 bases; nucleotides not matched to a gene: 11. CDR1 SGHRS and CDR2 YFSETQ come from the germline V gene. The CDR3 length is 15 residues. Written as DNA, the CDR3 is TGCGCCAGCAGCTTGGGCGGGGGGGCCACCAATGAGCAGTACTTC. Translation gives CASSLGGGATNEQYF.

The chain joins TRBV20-1 to TRBJ2-7; 13 bases line up with TRBD2. V shed 3 bases and J 0 bases; nucleotides not matched to a gene: 11. CDR1 and CDR2 from the germline V gene are DFQATT and SNEGSKA (reference sequence). This CDR3 is built from 18 residues. The CDR3 DNA follows: TGCAGTGCTAGTCCTAAGGGACTAGCGGGGATCTACTCCTACGAGCAGTACTTC. Its translation is CSASPKGLAGIYSYEQYF.

There are many counts of this clonotype. The CDR3 nucleotides are TGTGCCATCAGGGGGGGCACAGATACGCAGTATTTT. Its translation is CAIRGGTDTQYF. This sequence joins TRBV10-3 and TRBJ2-3; D is perhaps TRBD1 or TRBD2 (5 bases each). This CDR3 is built from 12 residues. Trimming pared 6 bases from V and 1 base from J, leaving 5 bases between. Per the germline V gene, CDR1 is ENHRY and CDR2 is SYGVKD.

This clonotype was recorded a few times. A much bigger clone sits one base away, suggesting this may be a read error. V and J are TRBV7-9 and TRBJ2-7; TRBD2 might be the D (6 bases). There are 12 residues in the CDR3. Germline lookup yields CDR1 SEHNR and CDR2 FQNEAQ (reference sequence). The CDR3 is CAGSLSAGEQYF. The CDR3 bases are TGTGCCGGCAGCTTATCGGCGGGGGAGCAGTACTTC. Full variable domain (outside the CDR3, taken from reference TRBV7-9 and TRBJ2-7): DTGVSQNPRHKITKRGQNVTFRCDPISEHNRLYWYRQTLGQGPEFLTYFQNEAQLEKSRLLSDRFSAERPKGSFSTLEIQRTEQGDSAMYLCAGSLSAGEQYFGPGTRLTVT.

The chain carries TRBV9 and TRBJ2-1, with 9 bases that match TRBD2. The V and J ends lost 4 bases and 12 bases, in that order; junction bases with no gene match: 17. From germline, CDR1 is SGDLS and CDR2 YYNGEE. The CDR3 sequence is 16 residues long. The CDR3 is CASSRLMSSGSGVQFF. CDR3 nucleotide sequence: TGTGCCAGCAGCCGCCTGATGAGTAGCGGGAGTGGGGTGCAGTTCTTC. Together with reference TRBV9 and TRBJ2-1, the CDR3 gives the full variable domain: DSGVTQTPKHLITATGQRVTLRCSPRSGDLSVYWYQQSLDQGLQFLIQYYNGEERAKGNILERFSAQQFPDLHSELNLSSLELGDSALYFCASSRLMSSGSGVQFFGPGTRLTVL.